This TCR beta chain originates from a study of T cell responses to AZD1222 COVID-19 vaccine. This table comes from immunoSEQ multiplex PCR, and its TCRdb copy is limited to in-frame clones, with some not included. The table records about 110,000 clones, about 90% of them present only once. V was cut by 7 bases and J by 3 bases, with 10 bases left in between. The germline V gene has CDR1 MNHEY and CDR2 SVGAGI. The CDR3 covers 13 residues. The receptor comes from an adult in good health. The source material was peripheral blood, sampled on day 0 of AZD1222 vaccination. The chain is built from TRBV6-5 and TRBJ1-5; D is perhaps TRBD1 (6 bases). The CDR3 protein is CASIRDINQPQHF. The CDR3 coding sequence is TGTGCCAGCATTCGGGACATCAATCAGCCCCAGCATTTT.